The 10 T cell receptor beta chains listed next were all sequenced from one sample in a study of blood T cell repertoires in COVID-19. Here immunoSEQ multiplex PCR was the method, and the copy in TCRdb shows in-frame clones only, minus some. The table lists roughly 260,000 clones, about 87% of them singletons. Material: peripheral blood. The receptors stem from a man aged 60-69 years who had recovered from COVID-19.

The chain links TRBV12-3 or TRBV12-4 to TRBJ1-1, with 8 nucleotides matching TRBD1. Trimming removed 3 bases from V and 10 bases from J; junction bases left unmatched: 4. The length of the CDR3 is 12 residues. This chain's CDR3 is CASSFTGGGAFF. The CDR3 DNA follows: TGTGCCAGCAGTTTTACAGGGGGGGGAGCTTTCTTT.

A few counts support this clone. CDR3 sequence: CASRRGSVGYGYTF. Here the CDR3 DNA reads TGTGCCAGCCGACGGGGATCTGTGGGCTATGGCTACACCTTC. The rearrangement joins TRBV27 to TRBJ1-2; no clear D. Trimming removed 8 bases from V and 4 bases from J, with 17 bases in between. The germline CDR1 and CDR2 sequences are MNHEY and SMNVEV (reference sequence). The CDR3 covers 14 residues.

This clone was recorded a few times. This chain uses TRBV15 with TRBJ2-7; tentative D call: TRBD2 (5 bases). This CDR3 has 17 residues. Between the trimmed V and J ends, which lost 4 bases and 2 bases, there was a span of 21 bases. Germline CDR1 LNHNV, CDR2 YYDKDF (reference sequence). The CDR3 DNA follows: TGTGCCACCAGCACTCCCGATCAGACTACCACAACCTACGAGCAGTACTTC. It encodes CATSTPDQTTTTYEQYF.

V and J are TRBV11-2 and TRBJ1-1, with TRBD1 matching over 7 bases. V trimming: 5 bases; J trimming: 2 bases; junction bases outside the gene matches: 8. The CDR3 loop spans 15 amino acids. CDR1 and CDR2 (germline): SGHAT, FQNNGV. The CDR3 DNA is TGTGCCAGCAGCCTCGGACAGGTTGTAAACACTGAAGCTTTCTTT. It encodes CASSLGQVVNTEAFF.

The table lists this clone with a count of one. At one of its ends the junction is not consistent with the germline gene, which may arise from a read error. The chain is built from TRBV7-3 and TRBJ2-3, with TRBD2 identical over 10 bases. This CDR3 contains 15 residues. Germline-derived CDR1 and CDR2 are SGHTA and FQGTGA. The CDR3 sequence is CASTLRVAGGDTQYF. CDR3 in DNA: TGTGCCAGCACCTTAAGGGTAGCGGGGGGAGATACGCAGTATTTT.

The rearrangement links TRBV2 to TRBJ2-2; a possible D gene is TRBD2 (6 bases). Germline lookup yields CDR1 SNHLY and CDR2 FYNNEI. V lost 5 bases and J lost 10, with 14 bases in between. CDR3 length: 13 residues. Here the CDR3 DNA reads TGTGCCAGCAGTACGGAGGCGGGGATGGAGCTGTTTTTT. It encodes CASSTEAGMELFF.

The genes are TRBV9 and TRBJ2-1, with 11 positions matching TRBD2. With V trimmed by 5 bases and J by 2 bases, 6 bases remained unmatched. This CDR3 is built from 16 residues. The V gene's germline CDR1 is SGDLS and CDR2 YYNGEE. CDR3 in amino acids: CASSSSGGQTYNEQFF. CDR3 DNA sequence: TGTGCCAGCAGTTCTAGCGGGGGGCAAACCTACAATGAGCAGTTCTTC.

J is TRBJ2-6 and V is TRBV5-1; 7 positions match TRBD1. Germline loops: CDR1 SGHRS, CDR2 YFSETQ. The CDR3 is 15 residues long. V trimming: 4 bases; J trimming: 1 base; junction bases outside the gene matches: 2. The CDR3 loop reads CASSMTGSGANVLTF. CDR3 DNA sequence: TGCGCCAGCAGCATGACAGGGTCTGGGGCCAACGTCCTGACTTTC.

The genes are TRBV27 and TRBJ2-3; 12 nucleotides match TRBD2. In germline, CDR1 is MNHEY, CDR2 SMNVEV (reference sequence). V lost 2 bases, J lost 1 base, and 4 bases stayed unmatched. The CDR3 covers 17 residues. The CDR3 DNA reads TGTGCCAGCAGTTTAGGGACTAGCGGGCTCGGCACAGATACGCAGTATTTT. It translates to CASSLGTSGLGTDTQYF.

The rearrangement links TRBV29-1 to TRBJ2-5; D perhaps matches TRBD1 (6 bases). Germline V gene data show CDR1 as SQVTM and CDR2 as ANQGSEA. The CDR3 is 14 amino acids. V lost 5 bases to trimming and J lost 5 bases, with 18 bases between them. The CDR3 protein is CSVLGAGEEETQYF. The CDR3, as DNA: TGCAGCGTTCTGGGGGCAGGGGAAGAGGAGACCCAGTACTTC.